Below are 16 T cell receptor beta chains sequenced from a single sample in a study of blood T cell repertoires in COVID-19. Repertoires were generated with immunoSEQ multiplex PCR, while TCRdb's copy carries only in-frame clones and drops some. The sample holds just over 300,000 clones, 80% to 90% seen once. The sample consisted of PBMCs or T cells enriched from blood (not recorded which). The receptors derive from a man aged 25-45 years who had recovered from COVID-19.

The rearrangement joins TRBV5-4 to TRBJ2-1; 11 bases are a match to TRBD2. V was pared by 5 bases and J by 3 bases, with 7 bases of the junction left unmatched. The CDR3 consists of 16 residues. Germline lookup yields CDR1 SGHNT and CDR2 YYREEE (reference sequence). The CDR3 is CASRKTSGGYYNEQFF. Written as DNA, the CDR3 is TGTGCCAGCAGAAAAACTAGCGGGGGATACTACAATGAGCAGTTCTTC.

This clone appeared once. The chain uses TRBV9 and TRBJ1-6; D remains ambiguous. Trimming shortened V by 0 bases and J by 4 bases, and 5 bases separated the two germline ends. Per the germline V gene, CDR1 is SGDLS and CDR2 is YYNGEE. This CDR3 is built from 14 residues. In DNA form, the CDR3 reads TGTGCCAGCAGCGTAGGACTTTATAATTCACCCCTCCACTTT. This gives the protein CASSVGLYNSPLHF.

The chain recombines TRBV3-1 (or the pseudogene TRBV3-2) with TRBJ1-2, with 9 nucleotides matching TRBD1. CDR3 length: 17 amino acids. Per germline, CDR1 LGHDT and CDR2 YNNKEL (reference sequence). V dropped 0 bases and J dropped 2; count of bases not matched to a gene: 7. CDR3 coding DNA: TGTGCCAGCAGCCAAGATCTTGCGGGGACAGGGAACTATGGCTACACCTTC. It yields the protein CASSQDLAGTGNYGYTF.

The CDR3 sequence: CASRPVALNTEAFF. CDR3 nucleotides: TGTGCCAGCAGACCCGTAGCGTTGAACACTGAAGCTTTCTTT. The chain carries TRBV6-6 and TRBJ1-1; D not certain. CDR3 length equals 14 residues. Trimming removed 6 bases at V and 0 bases at J, with 11 bases between. Germline assignment: CDR1 MNHNY and CDR2 SVGAGI (reference sequence).

This sequence joins TRBV5-5 and TRBJ1-4, with 8 bases aligning to TRBD1. This CDR3 has 16 residues. Trimming at V came to 4 bases and at J to 5 bases, leaving 10 bases not matched to a gene. The V gene's germline CDR1 is SGHKS and CDR2 YYEKEE (reference sequence). In DNA, the CDR3 is TGTGCCAGCAGCGACCGACAGGGGCTTTTAAATGAAAAACTGTTTTTT. Its translation is CASSDRQGLLNEKLFF. The whole variable domain, remainder taken from reference TRBV5-5 and TRBJ1-4, is DAGVTQSPTHLIKTRGQQVTLRCSPISGHKSVSWYQQVLGQGPQFIFQYYEKEERGRGNFPDRFSARQFPNYSSELNVNALLLGDSALYLCASSDRQGLLNEKLFFGSGTQLSVL.

V usage is TRBV6-5 and J usage is TRBJ1-6, with a weak D call TRBD1 (6 bases). This CDR3 has 13 amino acids. V was trimmed by 7 bases and J by 10 bases, leaving 14 bases between them. CDR1 is MNHEY, CDR2 SVGAGI, per germline. Here the CDR3 reads CASTFSGGSPLHF. The CDR3 DNA sequence: TGTGCCAGCACATTCTCGGGGGGCTCACCCCTCCACTTT.

The chain employs TRBV7-9 and TRBJ1-2; a possible D gene is TRBD1 (5 bases). Germline V gene lookup returns CDR1 SEHNR and CDR2 FQNEAQ (reference sequence). Trimming cost V 5 bases and J 3 bases, with 19 bases left between them. This CDR3 spans 16 amino acids. The CDR3 DNA reads TGTGCCAGCAGCCACTTAAATTACACCAGGGACTATGGCTACACCTTC. Protein: CASSHLNYTRDYGYTF.

The chain combines TRBV29-1 with TRBJ1-2; no reliable D call. The germline CDR1 and CDR2 sequences are SQVTM and ANQGSEA. The V end lost 5 bases, the J end lost 6 bases, and 31 bases lay between the germline ends. The CDR3 covers 18 residues. For the CDR3, the DNA is TGCAGCGTTCACCCCGGCACATCCCGAACCGAACAGTCCCATGGCTACACCTTC. It codes for CSVHPGTSRTEQSHGYTF.

As concerns this clone: Other DNA sequences of this sample code for an identical CDR3. CDR3: CASSLGGNYGYTF. The CDR3 DNA is TGTGCCAGCAGTTTGGGGGGGAACTATGGCTACACCTTC. The rearrangement uses TRBV12-3 or TRBV12-4 and TRBJ1-2; TRBD1 might be the D (5 bases). This CDR3 comprises 13 residues. The V gene lost 3 bases and the J gene lost 2 bases, with 7 bases spanning the gap.

This clone is a singleton in its sample. This chain uses TRBV4-3 with TRBJ1-6, with no clear D. This CDR3 contains 16 residues. Deletions cut 0 bases from V and 3 bases from J, with 9 bases between. Per germline, CDR1 LGHNA and CDR2 YSLEER. The CDR3 sequence: CASSQERGNYNSPLHF. The CDR3 region has the DNA TGCGCCAGCAGCCAAGAACGAGGAAACTATAATTCACCCCTCCACTTT.

J is TRBJ1-5 and V is TRBV2; maybe TRBD1 (6 bases). This CDR3 is 15 amino acids long. Trimming removed 5 bases from V and 0 bases from J, with 11 bases in between. Germline assignment: CDR1 SNHLY and CDR2 FYNNEI. The CDR3 region has the DNA TGTGCCAGCAGTCCCGGGACACATAGCAATCAGCCCCAGCATTTT. This sequence encodes CASSPGTHSNQPQHF.

This rearrangement joins TRBV4-1 to TRBJ1-1, with 7 bases lining up with TRBD1. The CDR3 runs 14 residues. After removal of 5 bases from V and 2 bases from J, the junction contained 5 bases not matched to a gene. Germline V gene lookup returns CDR1 MGHRA and CDR2 YSYEKL. This CDR3 is CASSEGALNTEAFF. The DNA of the CDR3 is TGCGCCAGCAGCGAGGGGGCTCTAAACACTGAAGCTTTCTTT.

The chain couples TRBV3-1 (or the pseudogene TRBV3-2) to TRBJ1-4; D not resolved. The germline V gene has CDR1 LGHDT and CDR2 YNNKEL (reference sequence). The CDR3 loop spans 19 amino acids. Trimming removed 1 base at V and 0 bases at J, with 18 bases between. The chain's CDR3 is CASSQAGYFHPATNEKLFF. DNA of the CDR3: TGTGCCAGCAGCCAAGCCGGGTACTTTCACCCGGCAACTAATGAAAAACTGTTTTTT.

The chain is built from TRBV5-1 and TRBJ2-2; D not resolved. Germline V gene sequence: CDR1 SGHRS, CDR2 YFSETQ. The CDR3 is 14 amino acids. With 0 bases removed from V and 3 bases from J, the gap between germline ends came to 6 bases. The CDR3 region has the DNA TGCGCCAGCAGCTTGGGGCAATACACCGGGGAGCTGTTTTTT. Its translation is CASSLGQYTGELFF.

The rearrangement links TRBV5-5 to TRBJ1-6; D remains unclear. In germline, CDR1 is SGHKS, CDR2 YYEKEE (reference sequence). Trimming removed 1 base at V and 5 bases at J, with 7 bases between. The CDR3 has 14 amino acids. The CDR3 DNA sequence: TGTGCCAGCAGCTTGTCCGGGGATAATTCACCCCTCCACTTT. Translated: CASSLSGDNSPLHF.

This chain uses TRBV20-1 with TRBJ2-3; TRBD1 is a possible D gene (6 bases). V was shortened by 3 bases and J by 3 bases, with 16 bases between the two germline ends. The CDR3 runs 15 residues. The germline V gene has CDR1 DFQATT and CDR2 SNEGSKA (reference sequence). CDR3 nucleotides: TGCAGTGCTAGTGAGGCCAGGGGATTGACAGATACGCAGTATTTT. Its protein product is CSASEARGLTDTQYF.